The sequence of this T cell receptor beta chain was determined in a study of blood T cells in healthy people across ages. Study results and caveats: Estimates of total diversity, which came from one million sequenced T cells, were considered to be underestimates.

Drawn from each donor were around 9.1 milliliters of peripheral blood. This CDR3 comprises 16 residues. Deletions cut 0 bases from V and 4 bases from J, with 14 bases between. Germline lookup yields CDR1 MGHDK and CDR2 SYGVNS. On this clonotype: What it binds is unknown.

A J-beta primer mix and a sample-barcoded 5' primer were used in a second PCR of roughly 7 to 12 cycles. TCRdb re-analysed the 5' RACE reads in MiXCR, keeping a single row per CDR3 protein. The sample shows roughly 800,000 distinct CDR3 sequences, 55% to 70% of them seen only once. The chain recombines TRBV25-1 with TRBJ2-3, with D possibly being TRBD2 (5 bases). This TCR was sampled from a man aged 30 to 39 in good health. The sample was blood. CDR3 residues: CASSEYLARCPDTQYF. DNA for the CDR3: TGTGCCAGCAGTGAATATCTAGCCCGGTGCCCAGATACGCAGTATTTT.